This T cell receptor (beta chain) was observed in a study of blood T cells in healthy people across ages. The study's findings and limits: Versus aged donors, long-lived donors had higher diversity and more naive CD4+ cells.

Sample-barcoded 5' priming and a J-beta primer mix drove a second PCR of about 6 to 12 cycles. TCRdb used MiXCR to reprocess the 5' RACE reads, holding one entry per CDR3 protein. The sample includes about 1.5 million distinct CDR3 sequences, less than 45% of them seen just once. This clonotype was detected a few times. What it binds is unknown. Each sample used at least 6.5 million PBMCs. This receptor was obtained from a woman between 18 and 30 years old in good health. Sequencing was done on a sample of blood.

The CDR3 DNA reads TGTGCCAGCAGCTCTGCGATGTCAGATACGCAGTATTTT. This codes for CASSSAMSDTQYF. The gene calls are TRBV7-2 and TRBJ2-3; D not certain. The germline V gene encodes CDR1 SGHTA and CDR2 FQGNSA. Trimming shortened V by 4 bases and J by 4 bases, and 9 bases separated the two germline ends. The CDR3 spans 13 residues. The entire variable domain, with the rest obtained from reference TRBV7-2 and TRBJ2-3, is as follows: GAGVSQSPSNKVTEKGKDVELRCDPISGHTALYWYRQSLGQGLEFLIYFQGNSAPDKSGLPSDRFSAERTGGSVSTLTIQRTQQEDSAVYLCASSSAMSDTQYFGPGTRLTVL.